Below, 2 T cell receptor beta chains from the same sample are listed, as sequenced in a study of CD8+ T cells in alopecia areata. Extraction and reverse transcription of RNA yielded cDNA as the sequencing template. Repertoires were generated with immunoSEQ multiplex PCR, while TCRdb's copy carries only in-frame clones and drops some. The table lists about 150,000 clones, around 55% of them singletons, with about 4.3% in the top ten. Material for sequencing was CD4+ T cells sorted from blood. The receptors were gathered from a human donor in good health.

This clone was observed a handful of times. The DNA of the CDR3 is TGCGCCAGCAGCTTGGAGTTAGCACGCTACAATGAGCAGTTCTTC. Translation gives CASSLELARYNEQFF. This rearrangement joins TRBV5-1 to TRBJ2-1, with D hard to call. The CDR3 sequence is 15 residues long. Germline V CDR1 and CDR2: SGHRS, YFSETQ. The V and J ends lost 0 bases and 3 bases respectively, with 10 bases between them.

V gene TRBV4-2 combines with J gene TRBJ2-1, with 9 bases identical to TRBD2. From germline, CDR1 is LGHNA and CDR2 YNFKEQ. This CDR3 comprises 15 residues. V lost 0 bases and J lost 9; bases outside the gene matches: 6. This CDR3 reads CASSQELREGGEQFF. The DNA for the CDR3 is TGTGCCAGCAGCCAAGAACTGCGGGAGGGTGGTGAGCAGTTCTTC.